Following are 20 T cell receptor beta chains from one sample sequenced in a study of shared T cell receptors in the human thymus. Profiled with immunoSEQ multiplex PCR; TCRdb holds only in-frame clones, not every one. The table shows more than 550,000 clones, with roughly 86% occurring only once. These data also featured in a second study, about human thymus T cells.

Material for sequencing was thymocytes. The receptors here all came from a boy in the first two years of life with a congenital heart defect.

This rearrangement joins TRBV4-2 to TRBJ2-5; TRBD1 aligns across 8 bases. V lost 1 base, J lost 2 bases, and 6 bases stayed unmatched. Per germline, CDR1 LGHNA and CDR2 YNFKEQ. The CDR3 is 16 residues long. The chain's CDR3 is CASSQVGQVPQETQYF. In DNA, the CDR3 is TGTGCCAGCAGCCAAGTGGGACAGGTCCCACAAGAGACCCAGTACTTC.

The rearrangement links TRBV11-2 to TRBJ1-2; D is unresolved. The germline CDR1 and CDR2 sequences are SGHAT and FQNNGV. Deletions cut 5 bases from V and 8 bases from J, with 12 bases between. This CDR3 spans 12 amino acids. CDR3 sequence: CASSPGGTGYTF. The CDR3 coding sequence is TGTGCCAGCAGCCCCGGCGGCACCGGCTACACCTTC.

The chain is built from TRBV5-1 and TRBJ2-1; 9 bases align to TRBD1. V dropped 5 bases and J dropped 8; count of bases not matched to a gene: 5. The CDR3 runs to 13 residues. Germline V gene sequence: CDR1 SGHRS, CDR2 YFSETQ. Here the CDR3 reads CASRGQGAHEQFF. In DNA form, the CDR3 reads TGCGCCAGCAGGGGACAGGGTGCTCATGAGCAGTTCTTC.

The chain uses TRBV4-1 and TRBJ2-6; 7 bases map to TRBD1. The ends lost 1 base at V and 0 bases at J; junction bases unmatched: 6. This CDR3 comprises 18 residues. Germline V gene sequence: CDR1 MGHRA, CDR2 YSYEKL. The CDR3 DNA reads TGCGCCAGCAGCCAAGTTGGGACAGTGTTCTCTGGGGCCAACGTCCTGACTTTC. Its translation is CASSQVGTVFSGANVLTF.

This clone was seen a handful of times. The gene calls are TRBV28 and TRBJ2-7, with TRBD2 matching over 7 bases. The CDR3 is made up of 15 amino acids. With 10 bases clipped from V and 3 bases from J, the junction kept 15 bases outside the gene matches. The V gene's germline CDR1 is MDHEN and CDR2 SYDVKM. CDR3 sequence (DNA): TGTGCCACCAAGGTAGCGGGCGATACGGACTACGAGCAGTACTTC. It specifies CATKVAGDTDYEQYF.

The rearrangement uses TRBV9 and TRBJ2-3; D not resolved. CDR1 SGDLS and CDR2 YYNGEE come from the germline V gene. The CDR3 is 16 residues long. V lost 0 bases to trimming and J lost 0 bases, with 11 bases between them. Here the CDR3 reads CASSVARKPSTDTQYF. In DNA form, the CDR3 reads TGTGCCAGCAGCGTAGCCAGGAAACCGAGCACAGATACGCAGTATTTT. The full variable domain, with the rest looked up from reference TRBV9 and TRBJ2-3, is DSGVTQTPKHLITATGQRVTLRCSPRSGDLSVYWYQQSLDQGLQFLIQYYNGEERAKGNILERFSAQQFPDLHSELNLSSLELGDSALYFCASSVARKPSTDTQYFGPGTRLTVL.

The chain links TRBV5-6 to TRBJ2-7; 8 bases are shared with TRBD1. The trim removed 5 bases at V and 0 bases at J, leaving 7 bases unmatched. The germline V gene encodes CDR1 SGHDT and CDR2 YYEEEE. The CDR3 extends over 15 amino acids. The CDR3 sequence: CASSRRQGSSYEQYF. CDR3 DNA: TGTGCCAGCAGTCGAAGACAGGGGAGCTCCTACGAGCAGTACTTC.

This clone was found a few times. The genes are TRBV28 and TRBJ2-5, with 8 bases aligning to TRBD2. The J call may be incorrect, as the DNA end agrees better with TRBJ2-7. CDR1 and CDR2 (germline): MDHEN, SYDVKM. CDR3 length equals 15 residues. CDR3 sequence reads: CASSLGLAVLYEQYF. The CDR3 DNA sequence: TGTGCCAGCAGTTTAGGACTAGCTGTACTCTACGAGCAGTACTTC.

On this clone: The sample has other DNA sequences that encode this CDR3 too. This chain joins TRBV4-1 and TRBJ1-4; perhaps TRBD1 as D (6 bases). The CDR3 extends over 15 amino acids. Germline lookup yields CDR1 MGHRA and CDR2 YSYEKL. The V and J ends lost 0 bases and 8 bases respectively, with 13 bases between them. Written as DNA, the CDR3 is TGCGCCAGCAGCCAAGATACAGGGTTTAACGAAAAACTGTTTTTT. This encodes CASSQDTGFNEKLFF.

The sample holds one count of this clone. The chain employs TRBV9 and TRBJ2-3, with TRBD2 identical over 10 bases. The CDR3 sequence is 15 residues long. The germline gives CDR1 SGDLS, CDR2 YYNGEE. Unmatched junction bases numbered 3, after V lost 3 bases and J lost 2 bases. CDR3 residues: CASSALAGTTDTQYF. In DNA, the CDR3 is TGTGCCAGCAGCGCACTAGCGGGAACCACAGATACGCAGTATTTT.

V usage is TRBV7-9 and J usage is TRBJ2-5; 13 positions agree with TRBD2. The CDR3 sequence is 13 residues long. Germline V gene data show CDR1 as SEHNR and CDR2 as FQNEAQ (reference sequence). The CDR3 reads CASGLAGEETQYF. The CDR3 bases are TGTGCAAGCGGACTAGCGGGGGAAGAGACCCAGTACTTC.

CDR3 amino acids: CASSPRVGGRRVGNQPQHF. CDR3 sequence (DNA): TGTGCCAGCAGCCCGCGGGTGGGGGGGCGTAGAGTCGGCAATCAGCCCCAGCATTTT. The V gene is TRBV7-8, the J gene TRBJ1-5; maybe TRBD1 (6 bases). CDR1 and CDR2 from the germline V gene are SGHVS and FQNEAQ. The V end lost 5 bases, the J end lost 2 bases, and 25 bases lay between the germline ends. This CDR3 is 19 amino acids long.

The sample holds one count of this clone. The chain recombines TRBV11-2 with TRBJ2-5; 9 bases agree with TRBD1. V was clipped by 5 bases and J by 2 bases; unmatched bases: 9. Germline loops: CDR1 SGHAT, CDR2 FQNNGV. This CDR3 has 16 residues. The CDR3 DNA reads as TGTGCCAGCAGCCGAGCACCGGGACAGGGACAAGAGACCCAGTACTTC. Translated, it gives CASSRAPGQGQETQYF.

CDR3 loop: CATYPGQQNYGYTF. In DNA form, the CDR3 reads TGTGCCACCTACCCGGGACAGCAGAACTATGGCTACACCTTC. The chain couples TRBV19 to TRBJ1-2, with TRBD1 identical over 7 bases. The length of the CDR3 is 14 residues. V trimming: 10 bases; J trimming: 2 bases; junction bases outside the gene matches: 10. Germline CDR1 and CDR2: LNHDA and SQIVND (reference sequence). Based on the CDR3 plus reference TRBV19 and TRBJ1-2, the full variable domain is DGGITQSPKYLFRKEGQNVTLSCEQNLNHDAMYWYRQDPGQGLRLIYYSQIVNDFQKGDIAEGYSVSREKKESFPLTVTSAQKNPTAFYLCATYPGQQNYGYTFGSGTRLTVV.

The chain is built from TRBV18 and TRBJ1-6; D is unresolved. The CDR3 has 19 residues. The ends were cut back, 3 bases at V and 3 bases at J, with 21 bases in the middle. Germline CDR1 is KGHSH and CDR2 is LQKENI. The DNA for the CDR3 is TGTGCCAGCTCACCCGACCTTAGCCTCGTTATGGGCTATAATTCACCCCTCCACTTT. Protein product: CASSPDLSLVMGYNSPLHF. Supplemented by reference TRBV18 and TRBJ1-6, the full variable domain reads NAGVMQNPRHLVRRRGQEARLRCSPMKGHSHVYWYRQLPEEGLKFMVYLQKENIIDESGMPKERFSAEFPKEGPSILRIQQVVRGDSAAYFCASSPDLSLVMGYNSPLHFGNGTRLTVT.

The J gene is TRBJ2-1, the V gene TRBV6-6; D call uncertain. The CDR3 is 11 residues long. Trimming shortened V by 2 bases and J by 7 bases, and 3 bases separated the two germline ends. Per germline, CDR1 MNHNY and CDR2 SVGAGI (reference sequence). Written as DNA, the CDR3 is TGTGCCAGCAGTTACCGGAATGAGCAGTTCTTC. This translates into CASSYRNEQFF.

The chain employs TRBV11-2 and TRBJ1-1; weak D call: TRBD1 (5 bases). The CDR3 is 15 amino acids. Trimming left V 1 base short and J 2 bases short, with 11 bases between. Germline V CDR1 and CDR2: SGHAT, FQNNGV. The CDR3 bases are TGTGCCAGCAGCTTAGCTCGGACACTTAACACTGAAGCTTTCTTT. Protein: CASSLARTLNTEAFF.

The chain joins TRBV7-3 to TRBJ2-5; 7 positions match TRBD1. The CDR3 is 14 residues long. J lost 3 bases, V lost 5 bases, and 6 bases had no gene match. Germline V lookup: CDR1 SGHTA, CDR2 FQGTGA. CDR3 sequence reads: CASSPGQKKETQYF. DNA of the CDR3: TGTGCCAGCAGCCCGGGACAGAAAAAAGAGACCCAGTACTTC.

This clone was counted once. The rearrangement uses TRBV2 and TRBJ2-5; unclear D gene. CDR1 is SNHLY, CDR2 FYNNEI, per germline. The CDR3 has 10 amino acids. Trimming took off 8 bases at V and 5 bases at J, with 6 bases between the two ends. The CDR3: CASSLETQYF. CDR3 DNA: TGTGCCAGCTCGTTGGAGACCCAGTACTTC.

The CDR3 region is CASSHLSGGADTQYF. Here the CDR3 DNA reads TGCGCCAGCAGCCACCTTAGCGGGGGCGCAGATACGCAGTATTTT. The chain carries TRBV5-1 and TRBJ2-3; 9 bases map to TRBD2. V trimming: 4 bases; J trimming: 4 bases; junction bases outside the gene matches: 7. Germline V gene sequence: CDR1 SGHRS, CDR2 YFSETQ. The CDR3 covers 15 residues.